The rows below give T cell receptor beta chains drawn from one sample of a study of identical twins. Each CDR3 protein gets one entry after TCRdb re-called the 5' RACE reads with MiXCR. The top ten clones hold approximately 0.52% of a sample with 500,000 to 650,000 distinct CDR3 sequences, around 20% of them seen once. This sample also appeared in a second study, on yellow fever vaccine responses in identical twins.

Material for sequencing was CD4+ T cells sorted from blood. The receptors originated from a woman under 30 in good health. Each CDR3 is given with its conserved first and last residue. Each record gives: J gene, D gene, clone size, V gene, CDR3 DNA, CDR3 protein. A D gene is named only where the DNA matches it firmly. Rows give clone size only sometimes, using once, few, many, or a class for an expanded clone.

>TRBJ2-7|TRBD1|few|TRBV6-1
TGTGCCAGCAGTGCCCGGGACAGCAGCTCCTACGAGCAGTACTTC
CASSARDSSSYEQYF
>TRBJ1-6|NA|NA|TRBV12-3/TRBV12-4
TGTGCCAGCAGTCCCACAGGGTCGGGTTCACCCCTCCACTTT
CASSPTGSGSPLHF
>TRBJ2-1|TRBD2|NA|TRBV10-3
TGTGCCATCAATAACGGACTAGCGGGCAACAATGAGCAGTTCTTC
CAINNGLAGNNEQFF
>TRBJ2-2|NA|few|TRBV5-5
TGTGCCAGCAGCCCCGGACACGCGAACACCGGGGAGCTGTTTTTT
CASSPGHANTGELFF
>TRBJ2-7|TRBD1|NA|TRBV28
TGTGCCAGCAGTTTAAACCCCCGACAGGGCTCCTACGAGCAGTACTTC
CASSLNPRQGSYEQYF
>TRBJ2-3|NA|few|TRBV7-3
TGTGCCAGCAGCTTAACGACCAAGACAGGCAATACGCAGTATTTT
CASSLTTKTGNTQYF
>TRBJ2-7|NA|NA|TRBV12-3/TRBV12-4
TGTGCCAGCAGTTTTGGACAGATCGAGCAGTACTTC
CASSFGQIEQYF
>TRBJ2-7|NA|few|TRBV5-1
TGCGCCAGCAGCACCACGGGACTCAGTCTCTCGGAGCAGTACTTC
CASSTTGLSLSEQYF
>TRBJ1-5|NA|NA|TRBV10-3
TGTGCCATCAGGGGGGCGGGGGGCAATCAGCCCCAGCATTTT
CAIRGAGGNQPQHF
>TRBJ2-5|NA|NA|TRBV7-2
TGTGCCAGCAGCTTAGCAAGTGCTAGCGCCCAAGAGACCCAGTACTTC
CASSLASASAQETQYF
>TRBJ1-1|TRBD1|NA|TRBV29-1
TGCAGCATCGCCGGGACAGCGAACACTGAAGCTTTCTTT
CSIAGTANTEAFF
>TRBJ2-3|TRBD2|few|TRBV20-1
TGCAGTGCTAGAGATTTTGAGCGGGAGGGATACACAGATACGCAGTATTTT
CSARDFEREGYTDTQYF
>TRBJ2-6|NA|NA|TRBV20-1
TGCAGTGCTAGAGATGACTCTGGGGCCAACGTCCTGACTTTC
CSARDDSGANVLTF
>TRBJ2-1|NA|NA|TRBV5-4
TGTGCCAGCATCGACGTATCCGCTTCCTACAATGAGCAGTTCTTC
CASIDVSASYNEQFF
>TRBJ1-1|NA|few|TRBV7-9
TGTGCCAGCAGCTCCCCCGCGCGGGTCACTGAAGCTTTCTTT
CASSSPARVTEAFF
>TRBJ1-5|NA|few|TRBV2
TGTGCCAGCAGTGTTCGGGTTTTGCAGCCCCAGCATTTT
CASSVRVLQPQHF
>TRBJ2-4|NA|few|TRBV3-1
TGTGCCAGCAGCCCTAAACAGGGATTTGACATTCAGTACTTC
CASSPKQGFDIQYF
>TRBJ2-5|TRBD1|NA|TRBV20-1
TGCAGTGCTCACCCAAGACAGGGCTTACAAGAGACCCAGTACTTC
CSAHPRQGLQETQYF
>TRBJ2-7|NA|NA|TRBV23-1
TGCGCCAGCAGTCAATCCGGGCAGGCCCGGGAAAACGAGCAGTACTTC
CASSQSGQARENEQYF
>TRBJ2-5|NA|NA|TRBV14
TGTGCCAGCAGCCCGTGGGCGGCTAGCAACTCCCGACAAGAGACCCAGTACTTC
CASSPWAASNSRQETQYF
>TRBJ2-1|TRBD2|few|TRBV6-1
TGTGCCAGCAGGGGGGGGACCGGGTTCCACCATGAGCAGTTCTTC
CASRGGTGFHHEQFF
>TRBJ2-1|NA|NA|TRBV7-8
TGTGCCACGCAGACCTACCCCTCCTACAATGAGCAGTTCTTC
CATQTYPSYNEQFF
>TRBJ2-3|NA|few|TRBV20-1
TGCAGTGCTAGAGAACCCGCCGGACAGCGAAGCACAGATACGCAGTATTTT
CSAREPAGQRSTDTQYF
>TRBJ2-7|NA|few|TRBV4-2
TGTGCCAGCAGCCAAGCGGGGGCTAGCTGGATCGAGCAGTACTTC
CASSQAGASWIEQYF